A selection of T cell receptor beta chains follows, all from one sample in a study of metastatic and nonmetastatic thyroid tumors. TCRdb re-called the PCR reads via MiXCR. Seen here are roughly 30,000 clones, 25% to 35% observed once, and the top ten hold roughly 31%. Sequenced: blood. These receptors all stem from a female donor with papillary thyroid cancer or a benign thyroid nodule (not recorded which). Some clones in this sample may be carry-over from other donors' samples. Both conserved end residues are trimmed from each CDR3. D genes are given only for firm matches. Only part of the rows carry a size: once, few, many, or a class if the clone is expanded.

d_gene: -
v_gene: TRBV19
j_gene: TRBJ1-5
abundance: few
CDR3aa: ASSTGFDSNQPQH

d_gene: TRBD2
v_gene: TRBV2
j_gene: TRBJ2-7
abundance: -
CDR3aa: ASSETSGKTYEQY

d_gene: -
v_gene: TRBV27
j_gene: TRBJ1-1
abundance: few
CDR3aa: ASSLTGTTEAF

d_gene: -
v_gene: TRBV7-2
j_gene: TRBJ1-1
abundance: many
CDR3aa: ASSLTGRAAF

d_gene: TRBD2
v_gene: TRBV28
j_gene: TRBJ2-7
abundance: medium-sized
CDR3aa: ASRFTSGRNPYEQY

d_gene: -
v_gene: TRBV28
j_gene: TRBJ2-5
abundance: -
CDR3aa: ASSFLEEETQY

d_gene: -
v_gene: TRBV20-1
j_gene: TRBJ2-7
abundance: hyperexpanded
CDR3aa: SARDGEGIPYEQY

d_gene: TRBD1
v_gene: TRBV30
j_gene: TRBJ1-6
abundance: -
CDR3aa: ASSGTGRQGRNSPLH

d_gene: -
v_gene: TRBV6-1
j_gene: TRBJ1-2
abundance: few
CDR3aa: ASSEAGTQNYGYT

d_gene: TRBD1
v_gene: TRBV5-5
j_gene: TRBJ1-2
abundance: -
CDR3aa: ASSLIPGQVYGYT

d_gene: -
v_gene: TRBV28
j_gene: TRBJ1-4
abundance: -
CDR3aa: ASSFGQPTNEKLF

d_gene: -
v_gene: TRBV30
j_gene: TRBJ2-6
abundance: -
CDR3aa: AWSVPGANVLT

d_gene: TRBD2
v_gene: TRBV9
j_gene: TRBJ2-7
abundance: -
CDR3aa: ASSPGLAGYYEQY

d_gene: -
v_gene: TRBV19
j_gene: TRBJ2-3
abundance: many
CDR3aa: ASSIGAETRTDTQY

d_gene: TRBD2
v_gene: TRBV18
j_gene: TRBJ2-1
abundance: many
CDR3aa: ASSPTVSGRVDEQF

d_gene: -
v_gene: TRBV20-1
j_gene: TRBJ2-2
abundance: few
CDR3aa: SARDPGRTNTGELF

d_gene: TRBD1
v_gene: TRBV11-1
j_gene: TRBJ1-2
abundance: many
CDR3aa: ASSLDRGQGGYGYT

d_gene: TRBD1
v_gene: TRBV6-1
j_gene: TRBJ1-3
abundance: -
CDR3aa: ASRPGQGPVSGNTIY

d_gene: TRBD1
v_gene: TRBV6-1
j_gene: TRBJ1-2
abundance: few
CDR3aa: ASSVGQSSYGYT

d_gene: TRBD1
v_gene: TRBV19
j_gene: TRBJ1-2
abundance: few
CDR3aa: ASSSQGWDYGYT

d_gene: -
v_gene: TRBV30
j_gene: TRBJ2-5
abundance: -
CDR3aa: AWSVGLEETQY

d_gene: -
v_gene: TRBV6-1
j_gene: TRBJ2-7
abundance: medium-sized
CDR3aa: ASSDTNLRGEQY

d_gene: -
v_gene: TRBV20-1
j_gene: TRBJ2-6
abundance: many
CDR3aa: SARLSRAVGGANVLT

d_gene: -
v_gene: TRBV4-1
j_gene: TRBJ1-1
abundance: many
CDR3aa: ASSQDTGLRTEAF

d_gene: TRBD2
v_gene: TRBV6-5
j_gene: TRBJ2-3
abundance: few
CDR3aa: ASSYSTTSGSCTDTQY

d_gene: -
v_gene: TRBV7-8
j_gene: TRBJ2-7
abundance: -
CDR3aa: ASSLATLVATFSYEQY

d_gene: TRBD1
v_gene: TRBV6-5
j_gene: TRBJ1-6
abundance: -
CDR3aa: ASSSGQGHNSPLH

d_gene: TRBD2
v_gene: TRBV2
j_gene: TRBJ2-7
abundance: few
CDR3aa: ASSSSQRGNEQY

d_gene: -
v_gene: TRBV7-3
j_gene: TRBJ1-1
abundance: -
CDR3aa: ASSFHRVNTEAF

d_gene: -
v_gene: TRBV12-3/TRBV12-4
j_gene: TRBJ1-2
abundance: few
CDR3aa: ASSRGTSHT

d_gene: -
v_gene: TRBV6-1
j_gene: TRBJ1-2
abundance: -
CDR3aa: ASTSRQGNGYT

d_gene: -
v_gene: TRBV7-9
j_gene: TRBJ2-7
abundance: -
CDR3aa: ASSLARGAYEQY

d_gene: TRBD1
v_gene: TRBV7-9
j_gene: TRBJ1-1
abundance: -
CDR3aa: ASSLGGTGGTEAF

d_gene: TRBD1
v_gene: TRBV6-6
j_gene: TRBJ1-5
abundance: medium-sized
CDR3aa: ASVSGGQAYYSNQPQH

d_gene: -
v_gene: TRBV11-1
j_gene: TRBJ1-2
abundance: -
CDR3aa: ASSFYSGQSYT

d_gene: -
v_gene: TRBV12-5
j_gene: TRBJ1-1
abundance: -
CDR3aa: ASGRGGGTEAF

d_gene: -
v_gene: TRBV6-1
j_gene: TRBJ1-5
abundance: medium-sized
CDR3aa: ASSEDGRNQPQH

d_gene: -
v_gene: TRBV27
j_gene: TRBJ1-2
abundance: -
CDR3aa: ASSLSSGTRDYT

d_gene: -
v_gene: TRBV5-6
j_gene: TRBJ1-4
abundance: few
CDR3aa: ASSRINSEKLF

d_gene: -
v_gene: TRBV6-2/TRBV6-3
j_gene: TRBJ1-2
abundance: -
CDR3aa: ASRPDRKPYGYT

d_gene: TRBD1
v_gene: TRBV28
j_gene: TRBJ1-4
abundance: few
CDR3aa: ASSLGGGKTKKLF

d_gene: TRBD2
v_gene: TRBV20-1
j_gene: TRBJ2-2
abundance: many
CDR3aa: SARLSGRSNTGELF

d_gene: -
v_gene: TRBV20-1
j_gene: TRBJ1-5
abundance: many
CDR3aa: SARDWGAEGNQPQH

d_gene: TRBD2
v_gene: TRBV9
j_gene: TRBJ2-7
abundance: many
CDR3aa: ASSGTSGSRFYEQY

d_gene: -
v_gene: TRBV6-1
j_gene: TRBJ2-7
abundance: many
CDR3aa: ASSPIGQLSYEQY

d_gene: -
v_gene: TRBV28
j_gene: TRBJ1-3
abundance: medium-sized
CDR3aa: ASSSYVLRTGNTIY

d_gene: -
v_gene: TRBV6-5
j_gene: TRBJ2-1
abundance: few
CDR3aa: ASSYPGLVQAEQF

d_gene: -
v_gene: TRBV4-3
j_gene: TRBJ2-3
abundance: many
CDR3aa: ASSQTRLGTDTQY

d_gene: TRBD2
v_gene: TRBV5-1
j_gene: TRBJ2-2
abundance: -
CDR3aa: ASSSLAGGRTGELF

d_gene: TRBD1
v_gene: TRBV9
j_gene: TRBJ1-6
abundance: -
CDR3aa: ASSPWTGVSPLH

d_gene: -
v_gene: TRBV7-9
j_gene: TRBJ1-3
abundance: -
CDR3aa: AAGDSSGNTIY

d_gene: -
v_gene: TRBV7-9
j_gene: TRBJ2-7
abundance: few
CDR3aa: ASTKPTGEQY

d_gene: -
v_gene: TRBV11-2
j_gene: TRBJ2-3
abundance: many
CDR3aa: ASTPGYRRTDTQY

d_gene: TRBD2
v_gene: TRBV11-1
j_gene: TRBJ2-3
abundance: -
CDR3aa: ASSTAGGGAEDTQY

d_gene: -
v_gene: TRBV5-6
j_gene: TRBJ2-7
abundance: -
CDR3aa: ASSLKTPEASEQY

d_gene: -
v_gene: TRBV30
j_gene: TRBJ2-7
abundance: -
CDR3aa: AWRGPGYEQY

d_gene: TRBD2
v_gene: TRBV27
j_gene: TRBJ2-1
abundance: many
CDR3aa: ASSHRLAGAVNEQF

d_gene: -
v_gene: TRBV30
j_gene: TRBJ1-2
abundance: few
CDR3aa: AWSVGHWDGYT